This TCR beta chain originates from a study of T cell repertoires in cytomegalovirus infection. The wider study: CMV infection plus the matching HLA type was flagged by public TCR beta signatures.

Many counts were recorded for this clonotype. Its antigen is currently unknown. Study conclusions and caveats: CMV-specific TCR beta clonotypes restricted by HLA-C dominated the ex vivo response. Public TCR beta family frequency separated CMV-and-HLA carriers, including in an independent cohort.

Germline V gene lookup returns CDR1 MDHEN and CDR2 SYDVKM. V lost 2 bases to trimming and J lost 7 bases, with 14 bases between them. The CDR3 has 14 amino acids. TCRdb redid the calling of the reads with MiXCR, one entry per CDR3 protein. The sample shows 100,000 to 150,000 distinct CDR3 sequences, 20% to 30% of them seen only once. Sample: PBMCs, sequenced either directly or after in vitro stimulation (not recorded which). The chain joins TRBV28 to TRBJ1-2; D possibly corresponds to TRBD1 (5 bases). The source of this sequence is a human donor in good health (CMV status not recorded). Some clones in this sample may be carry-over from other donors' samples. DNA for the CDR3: TGTGCCAGCAGTTTAGCCCTCATGACAGTTGGCTACACCTTC. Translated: CASSLALMTVGYTF.